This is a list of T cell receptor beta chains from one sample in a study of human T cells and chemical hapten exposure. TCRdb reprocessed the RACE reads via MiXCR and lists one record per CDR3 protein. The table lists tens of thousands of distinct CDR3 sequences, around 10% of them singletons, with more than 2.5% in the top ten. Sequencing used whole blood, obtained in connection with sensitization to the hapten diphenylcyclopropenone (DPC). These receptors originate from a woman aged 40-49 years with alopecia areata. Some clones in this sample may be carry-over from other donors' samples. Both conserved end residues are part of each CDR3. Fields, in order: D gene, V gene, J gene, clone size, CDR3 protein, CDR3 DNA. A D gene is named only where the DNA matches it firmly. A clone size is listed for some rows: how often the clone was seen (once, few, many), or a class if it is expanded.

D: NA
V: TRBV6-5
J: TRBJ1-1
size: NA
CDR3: CASRAKYEAFF
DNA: TGTGCCAGCAGGGCCAAATATGAAGCTTTCTTT

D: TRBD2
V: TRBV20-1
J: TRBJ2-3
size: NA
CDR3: CSALGLAGFTDTQYF
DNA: TGCAGTGCCCTGGGACTAGCGGGTTTCACAGATACGCAGTATTTT

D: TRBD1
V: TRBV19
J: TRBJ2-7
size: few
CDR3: CASGGQGAAEQYF
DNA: TGTGCCAGTGGGGGACAGGGGGCAGCCGAGCAGTACTTC

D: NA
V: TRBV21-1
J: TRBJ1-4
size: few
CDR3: CASSKDPPGKGEKLFF
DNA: TGTGCCAGCAGCAAAGATCCCCCAGGCAAGGGTGAAAAACTGTTTTTT

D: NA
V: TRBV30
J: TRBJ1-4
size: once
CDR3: CGWSVRAINEKLFF
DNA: TGTGGCTGGAGTGTTCGGGCGATTAATGAAAAACTGTTTTTT

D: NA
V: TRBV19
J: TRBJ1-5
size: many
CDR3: CASSRSGGNQPQHF
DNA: TGTGCCAGTAGTAGGTCAGGGGGCAATCAGCCCCAGCATTTT

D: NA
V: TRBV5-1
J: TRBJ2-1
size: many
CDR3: CASSTSFDRYNEQFF
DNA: TGCGCCAGCAGCACCTCCTTCGACAGGTACAATGAGCAGTTCTTC

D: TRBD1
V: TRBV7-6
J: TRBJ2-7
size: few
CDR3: CASSLGGPGQGANEQYF
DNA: TGTGCCAGCAGCTTAGGGGGCCCCGGGCAGGGGGCGAACGAGCAGTACTTC

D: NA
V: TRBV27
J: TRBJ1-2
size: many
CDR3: CASRSNYGYTF
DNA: TGTGCCAGCCGGTCAAACTATGGCTACACCTTC

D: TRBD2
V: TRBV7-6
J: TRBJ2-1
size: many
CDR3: CASSLRVAAGVYNEQFF
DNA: TGTGCCAGCAGCTTAAGGGTAGCAGCGGGGGTTTACAATGAGCAGTTCTTC

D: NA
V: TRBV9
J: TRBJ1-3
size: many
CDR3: CASSVRGDSGNTIYF
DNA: TGTGCCAGCAGCGTAAGGGGCGACTCTGGAAACACCATATATTTT

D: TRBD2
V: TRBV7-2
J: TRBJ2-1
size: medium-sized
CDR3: CASSFGLAGGLSSYNEQFF
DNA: TGTGCCAGCAGCTTTGGACTAGCGGGGGGCCTTAGCTCCTACAATGAGCAGTTCTTC

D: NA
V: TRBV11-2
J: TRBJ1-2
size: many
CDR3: CASSLDLARRYGYTF
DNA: TGTGCCAGCAGCTTAGATCTGGCAAGACGCTATGGCTACACCTTC

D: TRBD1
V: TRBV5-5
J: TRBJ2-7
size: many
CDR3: CASSLGTGIYEQYF
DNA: TGTGCCAGCAGCCTGGGGACAGGGATCTACGAGCAGTACTTC

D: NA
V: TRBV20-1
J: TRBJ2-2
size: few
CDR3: CSARDLGSVLNTGELFF
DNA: TGCAGTGCTAGAGATCTTGGTTCGGTGCTGAACACCGGGGAGCTGTTTTTT

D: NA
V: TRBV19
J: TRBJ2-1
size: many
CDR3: CASSIVPPFYNEQFF
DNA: TGTGCCAGTAGTATAGTCCCTCCATTCTACAATGAGCAGTTCTTC

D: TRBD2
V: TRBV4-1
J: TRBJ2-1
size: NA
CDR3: CASSQGGTSGGTNEQFF
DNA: TGCGCCAGCAGCCAAGGTGGGACTAGCGGGGGGACTAATGAGCAGTTCTTC

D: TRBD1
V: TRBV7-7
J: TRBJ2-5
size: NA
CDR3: CASSLAAGGETQYF
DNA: TGTGCCAGCAGCTTAGCGGCAGGGGGAGAGACCCAGTACTTC

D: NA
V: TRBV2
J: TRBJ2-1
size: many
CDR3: CASSEGRSYNEQFF
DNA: TGTGCCAGCAGTGAGGGAAGATCCTACAATGAGCAGTTCTTC

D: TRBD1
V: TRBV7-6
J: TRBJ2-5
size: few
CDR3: CASSRTGNQETQYF
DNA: TGTGCCAGCAGCCGGACAGGCAATCAAGAGACCCAGTACTTC

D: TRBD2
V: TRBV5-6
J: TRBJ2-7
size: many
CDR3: CASSSPARSGGPYEQYF
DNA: TGTGCCAGCAGCTCCCCTGCGAGGAGCGGGGGGCCGTACGAGCAGTACTTC

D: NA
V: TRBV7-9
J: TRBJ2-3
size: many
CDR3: CAERGITSTDTQYF
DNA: TGTGCCGAGCGAGGGATAACTAGCACAGATACGCAGTATTTT

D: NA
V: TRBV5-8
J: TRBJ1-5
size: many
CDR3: CASSSLTGYQPQHF
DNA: TGTGCCAGCAGCTCACTAACCGGTTATCAGCCCCAGCATTTT

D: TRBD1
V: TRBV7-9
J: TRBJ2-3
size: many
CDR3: CASSLKRQGYTDTQYF
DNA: TGTGCCAGCAGCCTCAAACGACAGGGGTACACAGATACGCAGTATTTT

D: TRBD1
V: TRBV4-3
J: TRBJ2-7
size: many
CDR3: CASSHRTGGMSYEQYF
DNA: TGCGCCAGCAGCCACAGGACAGGGGGCATGTCCTACGAGCAGTACTTC

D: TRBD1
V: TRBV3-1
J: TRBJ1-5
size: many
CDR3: CASSLGQGDQPQHF
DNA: TGTGCCAGCAGCCTGGGACAGGGGGACCAGCCCCAGCATTTT

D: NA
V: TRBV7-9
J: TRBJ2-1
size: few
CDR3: CASSLGPSSYNEQFF
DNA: TGTGCCAGCAGCCTAGGACCTAGCTCCTACAATGAGCAGTTCTTC

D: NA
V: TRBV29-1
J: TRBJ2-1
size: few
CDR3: CSVGGRGSYSYNEQFF
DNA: TGCAGCGTTGGGGGTCGGGGCAGTTACTCCTACAATGAGCAGTTCTTC

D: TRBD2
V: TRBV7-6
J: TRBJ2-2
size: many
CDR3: CASSFGPAGNTGELFF
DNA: TGTGCCAGCAGCTTCGGGCCAGCGGGAAACACCGGGGAGCTGTTTTTT

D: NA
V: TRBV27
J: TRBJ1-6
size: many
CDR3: CASTTGTALNRPLHF
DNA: TGTGCCAGCACCACCGGGACGGCCCTGAATCGACCCCTCCACTTT